A single sample is the source of the 26 T cell receptor beta chains below, sequenced in a study of blood T cells in healthy people across ages. The second PCR ran about 6 to 12 cycles with a sample-barcoded 5' primer and J-beta primers. TCRdb re-derived calls from the 5' RACE reads in MiXCR, one entry per CDR3 protein. The sample includes about 1.1 million distinct CDR3 sequences, more than 30% of them seen just once. The specimen sequenced was blood. The receptors shown here come from a man aged 18 to 30 in good health.

The chain is built from TRBV4-3 and TRBJ2-3, with TRBD2 as a possible D gene (7 bases). The V gene lost 3 bases and the J gene lost 6 bases, with 22 bases spanning the gap. Germline assignment: CDR1 LGHNA and CDR2 YSLEER. The CDR3 consists of 17 residues. The CDR3 sequence is CASSQGPATGGGDTQYF. For the CDR3, the DNA is TGCGCCAGCAGCCAGGGACCTGCTACGGGGGGCGGGGATACGCAGTATTTT.

The chain has TRBV3-1 and TRBJ2-5, with D possibly being TRBD1 (5 bases). Germline values: CDR1 LGHDT, CDR2 YNNKEL (reference sequence). The CDR3 totals 15 residues. V was cut by 1 base and J by 7 bases, with 16 bases left in between. CDR3: CASSQGGTVLATQYF. The CDR3 nucleotides read TGTGCCAGCAGCCAAGGGGGCACCGTCCTCGCGACCCAGTACTTC.

J is TRBJ2-1 and V is TRBV7-3, with a tentative D call TRBD2 (6 bases). The CDR3 contains 16 residues. V was pared by 5 bases and J by 4 bases, with 18 bases between. Germline assignment: CDR1 SGHTA and CDR2 FQGTGA. CDR3 nucleotide sequence: TGTGCCAGCAGCCTTAAAGGCGGGGATTTATACAATGAGCAGTTCTTC. It is translated as CASSLKGGDLYNEQFF.

The chain carries TRBV20-1 and TRBJ1-5; no reliable D call. This CDR3 has 18 residues. CDR1 DFQATT and CDR2 SNEGSKA come from the germline V gene (reference sequence). Trimming cost V 1 base and J 0 bases, with 19 bases left between them. CDR3 region: CSARGFLETPLSNQPQHF. The CDR3 DNA reads as TGCAGTGCTAGAGGATTCTTGGAGACCCCGCTTAGCAATCAGCCCCAGCATTTT.

This clonotype was seen a handful of times. The chain carries TRBV7-8 and TRBJ2-3; possible D gene TRBD2, 6 bases. The CDR3 sequence is 14 residues long. V was cut by 3 bases and J by 5 bases, with 12 bases left in between. Looked up from germline, CDR1 is SGHVS and CDR2 is FQNEAQ. The CDR3 DNA sequence: TGTGCCAGCAGCTTGACGGACTACCAAGATACGCAGTATTTT. This sequence encodes CASSLTDYQDTQYF.

This clonotype appeared a few times. The chain employs TRBV6-2 or TRBV6-3 and TRBJ2-7; 10 bases map to TRBD2. CDR1 MNHEY and CDR2 SVGEGT come from the germline V gene. This CDR3 spans 15 amino acids. V was pared by 5 bases and J by 4 bases, with 8 bases of the junction left unmatched. The CDR3 sequence: CASSKLAGIIYEQYF. The CDR3 coding sequence is TGTGCCAGCAGTAAACTAGCGGGGATTATATACGAGCAGTACTTC.

This clonotype has ten or more counts. V and J are TRBV2 and TRBJ1-1; no definite D call. The CDR3 is 15 amino acids. Trimming left V 4 bases short and J 1 base short, with 13 bases between. Germline V lookup: CDR1 SNHLY, CDR2 FYNNEI. The CDR3 protein is CASSGGRTGNTEAFF. The CDR3 bases are TGTGCCAGCAGTGGAGGACGGACGGGGAACACTGAAGCTTTCTTT.

The CDR3 nucleotides are TGTGCCAGCAGTACCATAGGGACAGGTTATCTGACCTACGAGCAGTACTTC. It specifies CASSTIGTGYLTYEQYF. J is TRBJ2-7 and V is TRBV27; 8 bases line up with TRBD1. Germline values: CDR1 MNHEY, CDR2 SMNVEV (reference sequence). V gave up 5 bases and J gave up 2 bases; unmatched junction bases: 14. The CDR3 consists of 17 residues.

This clonotype was detected ten times or more. The chain combines TRBV29-1 with TRBJ2-1; D remains ambiguous. Trimming removed 3 bases from V and 6 bases from J, with 9 bases in between. This CDR3 contains 12 residues. From germline, CDR1 is SQVTM and CDR2 ANQGSEA. The CDR3 region is CSVDRHPNEQFF. CDR3 in DNA: TGCAGCGTTGATCGACACCCCAATGAGCAGTTCTTC.

This clonotype has a handful of counts. The chain links TRBV12-3 or TRBV12-4 to TRBJ1-5; the D is unclear. This CDR3 has 13 residues. V was clipped by 4 bases and J by 4 bases, with 8 bases between them. The CDR3 sequence: CASSWEPNQPQHF. For the CDR3, the DNA is TGTGCCAGCAGTTGGGAACCAAATCAGCCCCAGCATTTT.

The chain couples TRBV29-1 to TRBJ1-2; no clear D gene. Germline loops: CDR1 SQVTM, CDR2 ANQGSEA. V dropped 4 bases and J dropped 4 bases, with 13 bases sitting between them. This CDR3 is built from 13 residues. CDR3 loop: CSVVWGGGYGYTF. In DNA form, the CDR3 reads TGCAGCGTTGTTTGGGGAGGAGGCTATGGCTACACCTTC.

V gene TRBV10-3 combines with J gene TRBJ2-1, with a possible D match to TRBD1 (5 bases). The last part of the DNA fits TRBJ2-7 better; the J call may be wrong. Germline-derived CDR1 and CDR2 are ENHRY and SYGVKD. This CDR3 is built from 14 residues. DNA for the CDR3: TGTGCCATCCACCGTGGGGCCGCGAACAATGAGCAGTACTTC. This translates into CAIHRGAANNEQYF.

This clonotype was observed a few times. V gene TRBV11-2 combines with J gene TRBJ1-4; D gene uncertain. This CDR3 comprises 15 residues. Trimming stripped 3 bases from V and 7 bases from J, with 15 bases between. Germline CDR1 is SGHAT and CDR2 is FQNNGV. The CDR3 reads CASSFGRGGSEKLFF. The DNA of the CDR3 is TGTGCCAGCAGCTTTGGACGGGGAGGGAGTGAAAAACTGTTTTTT.

This clonotype came up a few times. The chain uses TRBV14 and TRBJ2-5; D might be TRBD1 or TRBD2, each matching 5 bases. The germline CDR1 and CDR2 sequences are SGHDN and FVKESK. V lost 4 bases, J lost 2 bases, and 17 bases lay in between. This CDR3 is built from 16 residues. This CDR3 reads CASSRPGPSFQETQYF. CDR3 DNA sequence: TGTGCCAGCAGCCGACCGGGACCGAGCTTTCAAGAGACCCAGTACTTC.

V and J are TRBV20-1 and TRBJ1-5, with 8 bases that match TRBD1. V shed 6 bases and J 4 bases; nucleotides not matched to a gene: 8. The CDR3 contains 14 residues. CDR1 and CDR2 from the germline V gene are DFQATT and SNEGSKA (reference sequence). The CDR3 DNA reads as TGCAGTGCCTGGACAGGGACGGAGAATCAGCCCCAGCATTTT. Its protein is CSAWTGTENQPQHF.

This clonotype came up many times. The V call is TRBV7-6, the J call TRBJ2-3; D call uncertain. The CDR3 is made up of 16 amino acids. From germline, CDR1 is SGHVS and CDR2 FNYEAQ. Trimming took off 3 bases at V and 0 bases at J, with 13 bases between the two ends. For the CDR3, the DNA is TGTGCCAGCAGCTTCAGAAACTCCTCTAGCACAGATACGCAGTATTTT. Protein product: CASSFRNSSSTDTQYF.

The J gene is TRBJ1-2, the V gene TRBV6-1, with unresolved D. The CDR3 has 16 amino acids. Germline V gene data show CDR1 as MNHNS and CDR2 as SASEGT. Trimming took 0 bases from V and 5 from J, leaving 16 bases between them. In DNA, the CDR3 is TGTGCCAGCAGTGAAGCGCTGGGGAATGCAGGATATGGCTACACCTTC. Translating it yields CASSEALGNAGYGYTF.

The genes are TRBV25-1 and TRBJ1-5; possibly TRBD1 for D (5 bases). The CDR3 is 13 amino acids. In germline, CDR1 is MGHDK, CDR2 SYGVNS. Trimming stripped 2 bases from V and 9 bases from J, with 11 bases between. CDR3 residues: CASSEAGGSPQHF. As DNA, the CDR3 is TGTGCCAGCAGTGAAGCGGGGGGATCGCCCCAGCATTTT.

This clonotype has just a few counts. V usage is TRBV28 and J usage is TRBJ1-1, with a weak D call TRBD1 (5 bases). Trimming took off 7 bases at V and 3 bases at J, with 12 bases between the two ends. The CDR3 is 13 residues long. Germline V gene lookup returns CDR1 MDHEN and CDR2 SYDVKM. In DNA form, the CDR3 reads TGTGCCAGCATTCCGGGGGGGGACACTGAAGCTTTCTTT. Its translation is CASIPGGDTEAFF.

V usage is TRBV7-2 and J usage is TRBJ2-1; D ambiguous. The CDR3 covers 15 residues. The V end lost 6 bases, the J end lost 0 bases, and 12 bases lay between the germline ends. Germline V lookup: CDR1 SGHTA, CDR2 FQGNSA. Here the CDR3 DNA reads TGTGCCAGCAGTCCGGTTGCGAGCTCCTACAATGAGCAGTTCTTC. This codes for CASSPVASSYNEQFF.

About this clonotype: This may arise from a read error, as a much more abundant clone is one base away. The V call is TRBV10-3, the J call TRBJ1-2, with D hard to call. Trimming stripped 2 bases from V and 0 bases from J, with 4 bases between. Germline V lookup: CDR1 ENHRY, CDR2 SYGVKD. The CDR3 has 13 residues. CDR3 sequence: CAISEEANYGYTF. CDR3 DNA: TGTGCCATCAGTGAGGAAGCTAACTATGGCTACACCTTC.

The gene calls are TRBV6-6 and TRBJ2-7; 8 bases fit TRBD1. V shed 5 bases and J 2 bases; nucleotides not matched to a gene: 5. CDR3 length equals 14 residues. The V gene's germline CDR1 is MNHNY and CDR2 SVGAGI (reference sequence). In DNA, the CDR3 is TGTGCCAGCAGTACGGGACAGGCGCCCTACGAGCAGTACTTC. It codes for CASSTGQAPYEQYF.

This clonotype was seen many times. The CDR3 DNA follows: TGTGCCAGCAGCAAAGGCAGGGTCTATCAGCCCCAGCATTTT. This codes for CASSKGRVYQPQHF. V usage is TRBV21-1 and J usage is TRBJ1-5; the table's D gene call, TRBD1, was not cross checked with the DNA. TRBV21-1 is a pseudogene. This CDR3 has 14 amino acids.

This clonotype was found a few times. The chain is built from TRBV29-1 and TRBJ1-1, with TRBD1 as a possible D gene (5 bases). CDR1 and CDR2 (germline): SQVTM, ANQGSEA. V dropped 2 bases and J dropped 4 bases, with 14 bases sitting between them. The CDR3 has 14 residues. In nucleotides, the CDR3 is TGCAGCGTTGAAAGTTCAGGGCGGATCACTGAAGCTTTCTTT. Translation: CSVESSGRITEAFF.

This clonotype has just a few counts. This chain links TRBV12-3 or TRBV12-4 with TRBJ1-5; possible D gene TRBD1, 5 bases. V dropped 5 bases and J dropped 0 bases, with 14 bases sitting between them. The CDR3 has 16 residues. Here the CDR3 reads CASSPSGTPSNQPQHF. The CDR3 nucleotides read TGTGCCAGCAGTCCGTCCGGGACTCCTAGCAATCAGCCCCAGCATTTT.

The genes are TRBV7-3 and TRBJ1-1, with D perhaps matching TRBD1 (5 bases). Germline CDR1 reads SGHTA; CDR2 reads FQGTGA. Trimming pared 5 bases from V and 4 bases from J, leaving 11 bases between. This CDR3 has 13 amino acids. The CDR3 region has the DNA TGTGCCAGCAGCGTAATGCAGGGCACTGAAGCTTTCTTT. The encoded protein is CASSVMQGTEAFF.